The present T cell receptor (beta chain) was sequenced within a study of control samples from healthy donors and cancer patients. The CDR3 covers 12 residues. V gave up 10 bases and J gave up 15 bases, with 22 bases separating them. Per germline, CDR1 MNHEY and CDR2 SVGAGI. This clone was observed a single time. Clones were sequenced by immunoSEQ multiplex PCR, and TCRdb holds only the in-frame ones, with some missing. Found here are about 100,000 clones, around 89% of them singletons; the top ten hold about 8%. Source material: blood. This sequence originates from a man under 40 in good health. The J gene is TRBJ2-1, the V gene TRBV6-5, with D possibly matching TRBD1 (6 bases). The CDR3 DNA is TGTGCCACGGGATCCTCGACCGGGACACGGTTCTTC. Its protein is CATGSSTGTRFF.